The clone carrying this T cell receptor (beta chain) was detected ten times or more. Its antigen is unidentified. Germline-derived CDR1 and CDR2 are SGHRS and YFSETQ. The CDR3 is 16 amino acids. The J segment lost 2 bases and the V segment lost 4 bases, leaving 5 bases of the junction unmatched. Each CDR3 protein gets one entry after TCRdb re-called the 5' RACE reads with MiXCR. The table shows around 130,000 distinct CDR3 sequences, with about 7% occurring only once. These data originate in a study of CD8 T cells in ankylosing spondylitis. Broader study findings: Blood from ankylosing spondylitis patients appeared to carry a characteristic roughly 8-variant TCR beta motif. Within matched ankylosing spondylitis synovial fluid, disease-linked clones were reportedly significantly enriched. Several of the motif variants were reported before in synovial fluid and blood from reactive arthritis.

The sequence came from a male donor with ankylosing spondylitis or in good health (not recorded which). V is TRBV5-1 and J is TRBJ2-2, with 10 bases lining up with TRBD2. Sequenced input: blood, either unsorted or a sorted T cell fraction (not recorded which). CDR3 protein: CASSPWTSGNTGELFF. The CDR3 DNA follows: TGCGCCAGCAGCCCCTGGACTAGCGGAAACACCGGGGAGCTGTTTTTT.